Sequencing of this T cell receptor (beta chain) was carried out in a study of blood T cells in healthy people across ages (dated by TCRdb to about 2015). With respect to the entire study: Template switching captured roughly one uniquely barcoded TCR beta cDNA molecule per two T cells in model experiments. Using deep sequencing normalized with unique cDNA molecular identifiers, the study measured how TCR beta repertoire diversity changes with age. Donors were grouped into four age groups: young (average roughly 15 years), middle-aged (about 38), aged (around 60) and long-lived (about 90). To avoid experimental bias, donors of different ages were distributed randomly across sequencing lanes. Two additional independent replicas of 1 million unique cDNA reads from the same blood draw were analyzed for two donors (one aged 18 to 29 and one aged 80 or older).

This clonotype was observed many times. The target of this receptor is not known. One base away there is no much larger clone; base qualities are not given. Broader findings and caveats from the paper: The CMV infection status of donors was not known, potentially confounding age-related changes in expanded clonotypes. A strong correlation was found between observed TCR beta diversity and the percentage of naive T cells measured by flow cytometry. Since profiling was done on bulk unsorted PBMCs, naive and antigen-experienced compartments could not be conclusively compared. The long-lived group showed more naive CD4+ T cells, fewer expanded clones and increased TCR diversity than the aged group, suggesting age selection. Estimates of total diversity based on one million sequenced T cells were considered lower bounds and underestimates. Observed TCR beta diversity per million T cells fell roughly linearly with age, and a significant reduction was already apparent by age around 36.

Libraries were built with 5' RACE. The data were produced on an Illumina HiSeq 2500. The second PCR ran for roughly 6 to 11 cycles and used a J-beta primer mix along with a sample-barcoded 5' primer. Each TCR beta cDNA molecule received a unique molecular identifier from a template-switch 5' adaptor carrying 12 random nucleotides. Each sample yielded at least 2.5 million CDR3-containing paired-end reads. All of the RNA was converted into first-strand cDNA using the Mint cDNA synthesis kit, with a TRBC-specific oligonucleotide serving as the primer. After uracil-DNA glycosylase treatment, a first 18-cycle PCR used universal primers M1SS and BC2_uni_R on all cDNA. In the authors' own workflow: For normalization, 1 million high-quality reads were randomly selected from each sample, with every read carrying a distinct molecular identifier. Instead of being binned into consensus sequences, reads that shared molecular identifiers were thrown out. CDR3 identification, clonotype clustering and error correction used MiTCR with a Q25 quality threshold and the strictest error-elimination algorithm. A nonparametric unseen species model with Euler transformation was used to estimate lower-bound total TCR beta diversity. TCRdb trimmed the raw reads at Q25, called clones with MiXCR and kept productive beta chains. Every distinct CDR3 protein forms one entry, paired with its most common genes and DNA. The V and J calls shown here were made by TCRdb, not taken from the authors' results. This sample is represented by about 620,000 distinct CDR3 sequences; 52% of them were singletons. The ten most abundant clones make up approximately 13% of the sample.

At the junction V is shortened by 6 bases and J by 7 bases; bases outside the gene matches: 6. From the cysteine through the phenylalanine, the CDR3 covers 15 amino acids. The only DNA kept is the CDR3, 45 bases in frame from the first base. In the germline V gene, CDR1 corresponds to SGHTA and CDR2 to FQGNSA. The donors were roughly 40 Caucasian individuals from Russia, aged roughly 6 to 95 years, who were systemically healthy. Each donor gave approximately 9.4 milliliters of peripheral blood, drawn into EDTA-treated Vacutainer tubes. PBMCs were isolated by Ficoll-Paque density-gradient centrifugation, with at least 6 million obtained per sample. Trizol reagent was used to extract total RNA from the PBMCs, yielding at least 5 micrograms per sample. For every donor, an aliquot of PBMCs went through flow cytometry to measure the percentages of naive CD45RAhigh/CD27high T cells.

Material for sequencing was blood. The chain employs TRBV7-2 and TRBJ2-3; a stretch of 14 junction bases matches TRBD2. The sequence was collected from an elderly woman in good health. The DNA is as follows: TGTGCCAGCAGGATGACTAGCGGGAGGGAAAATACGCAGTATTTT. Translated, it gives CASRMTSGRENTQYF.